This T cell receptor (beta chain) comes out of a study of early T cells in non-severe SARS-CoV-2 infection. Study-wide context: The chains were unpaired, and the sequenced material was bulk RNA from unsorted whole blood.

In the library, individual cDNA molecules carried attached unique molecular identifiers. Each CDR3 protein is one row after TCRdb ran MiXCR on the 5' RACE reads. In the table there are 50,000 to 70,000 distinct CDR3 sequences, approximately 15% of which are singletons. This clonotype was counted between two and nine times. This clonotype originated in an adult who was a healthcare worker with PCR-confirmed SARS-CoV-2 infection or an uninfected control (not recorded which). The sample in question was whole blood, obtained at baseline.

CDR3 residues: CASSPPGPHAEAFF. The CDR3 DNA is TGTGCCAGCAGTCCCCCGGGACCGCACGCTGAAGCTTTCTTT. The chain couples TRBV28 to TRBJ1-1; perhaps TRBD1 as D (5 bases). With 5 bases removed from V and 6 bases from J, the gap between germline ends came to 16 bases. The CDR3 is made up of 14 amino acids. From germline, CDR1 is MDHEN and CDR2 SYDVKM.